The clone carrying this T cell receptor (beta chain) came up many times. Germline V gene sequence: CDR1 SGHDN, CDR2 FVKESK. V lost 2 bases to trimming and J lost 0 bases, with 4 bases between them. The CDR3 runs to 13 residues. The sample belongs to a study of blood T cells in healthy people across ages. The use of a sample-barcoded 5' primer and a J-beta primer mix characterized a second PCR of roughly 6 to 11 cycles. In TCRdb, the 5' RACE reads were re-called with MiXCR into one record per CDR3 protein. The table includes fewer than 900,000 distinct CDR3 sequences, roughly 43% detected once. The chain carries TRBV14 and TRBJ2-5; the D is unclear. The sequenced sample was blood. This clonotype was sampled from a woman aged 60 to 75 in good health. This CDR3 reads CASSQQDQETQYF. CDR3 in DNA: TGTGCCAGCAGCCAACAGGACCAAGAGACCCAGTACTTC.